This TCR beta chain derives from a study of cytomegalovirus exposure and HLA in healthy donors. Per the germline V gene, CDR1 is MNHNS and CDR2 is SASEGT. Trimming stripped 4 bases from V and 10 bases from J, with 8 bases between. The CDR3 consists of 11 residues. Using immunoSEQ multiplex PCR, the repertoire was profiled, and TCRdb retains in-frame clones only, with some absent. The data hold 50,000 to 65,000 clones, with 75% to 90% observed a single time. The V call is TRBV6-1, the J call TRBJ1-5; the D is unclear. The source material was PBMCs. This receptor was obtained from a woman between 18 and 29 years old in good health and CMV-seronegative. CDR3 nucleotides: TGTGCCAGCAGTGCCGCCTACCCCCAGCATTTT. It yields the protein CASSAAYPQHF.